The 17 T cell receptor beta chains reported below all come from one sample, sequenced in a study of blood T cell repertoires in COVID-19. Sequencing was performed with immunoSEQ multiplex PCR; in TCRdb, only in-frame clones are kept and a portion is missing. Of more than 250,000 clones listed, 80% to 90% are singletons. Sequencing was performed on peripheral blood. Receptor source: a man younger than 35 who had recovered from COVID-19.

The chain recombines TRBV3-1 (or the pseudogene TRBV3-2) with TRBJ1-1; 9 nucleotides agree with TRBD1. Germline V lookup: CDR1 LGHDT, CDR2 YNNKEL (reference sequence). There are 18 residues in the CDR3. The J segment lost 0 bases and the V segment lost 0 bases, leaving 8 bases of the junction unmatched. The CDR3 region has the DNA TGTGCCAGCAGCCAAGAACGAACAGGGGGCCGCATGAACACTGAAGCTTTCTTT. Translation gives CASSQERTGGRMNTEAFF.

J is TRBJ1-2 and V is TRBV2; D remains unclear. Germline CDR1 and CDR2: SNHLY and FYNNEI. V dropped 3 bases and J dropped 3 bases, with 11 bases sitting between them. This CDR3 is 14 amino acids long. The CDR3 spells CASSDPTADYGYTF. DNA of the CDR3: TGTGCCAGCAGTGATCCGACGGCGGACTATGGCTACACCTTC.

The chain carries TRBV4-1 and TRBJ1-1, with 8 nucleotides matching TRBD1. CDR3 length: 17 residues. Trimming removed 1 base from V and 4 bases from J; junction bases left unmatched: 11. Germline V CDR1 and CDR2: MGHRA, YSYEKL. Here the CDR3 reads CASSQVFPDRASTEAFF. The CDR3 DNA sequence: TGCGCCAGCAGCCAAGTTTTTCCGGACAGGGCTTCCACTGAAGCTTTCTTT.

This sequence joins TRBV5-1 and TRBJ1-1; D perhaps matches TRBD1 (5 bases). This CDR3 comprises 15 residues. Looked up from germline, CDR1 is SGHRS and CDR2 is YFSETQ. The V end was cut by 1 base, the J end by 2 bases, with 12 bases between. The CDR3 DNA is TGCGCCAGCAGCTTGAGTGGGGGAGGAAACACTGAAGCTTTCTTT. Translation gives CASSLSGGGNTEAFF.

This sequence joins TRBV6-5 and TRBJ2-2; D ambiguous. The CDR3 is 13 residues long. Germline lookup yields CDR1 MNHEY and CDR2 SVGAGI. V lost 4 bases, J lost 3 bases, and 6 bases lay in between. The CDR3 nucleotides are TGTGCCAGCAGTTCGTCCTACACCGGGGAGCTGTTTTTT. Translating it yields CASSSSYTGELFF.

This chain's CDR3 is CATKSGNLRTDTQYF. In nucleotides, the CDR3 is TGTGCCACCAAATCCGGGAACCTCCGCACAGATACGCAGTATTTT. The chain joins TRBV6-5 to TRBJ2-3; D is possibly TRBD2 (5 bases). CDR1 MNHEY and CDR2 SVGAGI come from the germline V gene. V gave up 10 bases and J gave up 1 base, with 18 bases separating them. The CDR3 totals 15 residues.

CDR3 loop: CASSLSRSGYTF. DNA of the CDR3: TGTGCCAGCAGTTTATCTAGGAGCGGCTACACCTTC. This chain uses TRBV12-3 or TRBV12-4 with TRBJ1-2; the D is unclear. There are 12 residues in the CDR3. V was trimmed by 2 bases and J by 8 bases, leaving 9 bases between them.

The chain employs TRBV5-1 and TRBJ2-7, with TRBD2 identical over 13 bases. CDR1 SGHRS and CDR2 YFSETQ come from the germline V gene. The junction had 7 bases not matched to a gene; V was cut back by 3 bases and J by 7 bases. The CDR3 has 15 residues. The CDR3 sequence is CASSSGTSGTGEQYF. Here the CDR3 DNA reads TGCGCCAGCAGCTCCGGGACTAGCGGGACTGGGGAGCAGTACTTC.

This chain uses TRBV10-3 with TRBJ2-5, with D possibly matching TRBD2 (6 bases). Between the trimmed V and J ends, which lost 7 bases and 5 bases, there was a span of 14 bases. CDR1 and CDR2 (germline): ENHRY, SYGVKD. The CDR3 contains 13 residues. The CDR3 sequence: CAITPGVGETQYF. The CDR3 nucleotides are TGTGCCATCACCCCGGGGGTCGGGGAGACCCAGTACTTC.

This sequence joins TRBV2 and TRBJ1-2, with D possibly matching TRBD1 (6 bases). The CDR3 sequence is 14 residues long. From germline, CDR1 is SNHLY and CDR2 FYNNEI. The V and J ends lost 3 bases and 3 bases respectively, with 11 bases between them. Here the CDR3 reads CASSELGADYGYTF. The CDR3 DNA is TGTGCCAGCAGTGAGTTGGGGGCGGACTATGGCTACACCTTC.

DNA for the CDR3: TGTGCCAGCTCACCAGGAAGCGGGGGGGGCAATGAGCAGTTCTTC. This gives the protein CASSPGSGGGNEQFF. The rearrangement joins TRBV18 to TRBJ2-1, with 10 nucleotides matching TRBD2. This CDR3 region has 15 residues. The V segment lost 2 bases and the J segment 6 bases; nucleotides outside the gene matches: 4. Germline V gene lookup returns CDR1 KGHSH and CDR2 LQKENI.

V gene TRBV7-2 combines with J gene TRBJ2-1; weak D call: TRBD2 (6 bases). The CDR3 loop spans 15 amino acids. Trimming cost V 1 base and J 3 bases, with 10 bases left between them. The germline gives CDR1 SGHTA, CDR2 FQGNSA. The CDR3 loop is CASSLVGDFYNEQFF. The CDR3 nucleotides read TGTGCCAGCAGCTTAGTCGGGGACTTCTACAATGAGCAGTTCTTC.

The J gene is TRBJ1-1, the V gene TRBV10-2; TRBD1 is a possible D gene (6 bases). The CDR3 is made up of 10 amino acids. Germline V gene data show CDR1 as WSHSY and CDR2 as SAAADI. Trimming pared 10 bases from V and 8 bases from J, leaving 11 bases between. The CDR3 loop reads CATADREAFF. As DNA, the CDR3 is TGCGCCACCGCGGACAGAGAAGCTTTCTTT.

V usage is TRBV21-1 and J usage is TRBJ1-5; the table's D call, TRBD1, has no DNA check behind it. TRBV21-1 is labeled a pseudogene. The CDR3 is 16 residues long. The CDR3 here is CASSKVGTASNQPQHF. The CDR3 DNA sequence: TGTGCCAGCAGCAAAGTGGGGACAGCTAGCAATCAGCCCCAGCATTTT.

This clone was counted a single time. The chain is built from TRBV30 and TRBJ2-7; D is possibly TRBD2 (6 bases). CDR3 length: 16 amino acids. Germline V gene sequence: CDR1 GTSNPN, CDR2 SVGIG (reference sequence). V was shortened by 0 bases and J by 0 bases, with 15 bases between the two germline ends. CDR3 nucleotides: TGTGCCTGGAGTGTCGACGGGACTGAAGGCTCCTACGAGCAGTACTTC. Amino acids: CAWSVDGTEGSYEQYF.

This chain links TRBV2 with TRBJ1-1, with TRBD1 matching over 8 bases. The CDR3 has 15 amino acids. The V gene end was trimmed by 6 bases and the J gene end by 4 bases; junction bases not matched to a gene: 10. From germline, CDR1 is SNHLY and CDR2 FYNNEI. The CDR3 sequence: CASSDMTGTGTEAFF. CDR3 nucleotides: TGTGCCAGCAGCGACATGACAGGGACAGGCACTGAAGCTTTCTTT.

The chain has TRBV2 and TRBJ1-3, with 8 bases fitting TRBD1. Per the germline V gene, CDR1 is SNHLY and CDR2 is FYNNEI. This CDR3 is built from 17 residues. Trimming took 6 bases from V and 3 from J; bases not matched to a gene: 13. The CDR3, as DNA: TGTGCCAGCAGCCGCCAAGGACAGGGAACTGTTGGAAACACCATATATTTT. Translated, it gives CASSRQGQGTVGNTIYF.